This T cell receptor beta chain was sequenced during a study of post-analysis software for immune sequencing data. Background on the study: Courses of disease covered relapsing-remitting, secondary progressive and progressive-relapsing multiple sclerosis.

For this clonotype: The antigen is not known.

The authors incorporated unique molecular identifiers into the TCR beta cDNA libraries. About 540,000 cDNA molecules were obtained from roughly 1 to 10 million T cells. TCRdb reprocessed the PCR reads with MiXCR, giving one entry per CDR3 protein. The sample gives about 400,000 distinct CDR3 sequences, 30% to 45% of which show up once; around 15% is in the top ten. Study-level points and caveats: In multiple sclerosis, normalized Chao1 diversity was significantly below that of controls. Samples made in the same batch grouped tightly together by F measure. Included in a set of a few TRBV segments more frequent in patients than controls were TRBV5-6, TRBV5-1 and TRBV20-1.

Germline values: CDR1 DFQATT, CDR2 SNEGSKA (reference sequence). The CDR3 loop spans 15 amino acids. Between the trimmed V and J ends, which lost 6 bases and 2 bases, there was a span of 16 bases. The sample was blood. The chain employs TRBV20-1 and TRBJ2-2; D assignment may be TRBD1 or TRBD2 (5 bases each). The TCR originated in a girl aged 5-17 years with multiple sclerosis. CDR3 protein: CSARRGDDNTGELFF. CDR3 DNA: TGCAGTGCCAGGAGAGGGGACGACAACACCGGGGAGCTGTTTTTT.